Sequencing of this T cell receptor (beta chain) was carried out in a study of cytomegalovirus exposure and HLA in healthy donors (dated by TCRdb to about 2017). About the study as a whole: An earlier analysis of a few hundred of the donors reported 276 Gb of sequence data and 117 million unique TCR beta sequences obtained from around 190 million T cells. About 300 gigabases of sequencing data and around 80 million unique TCR sequences made up an early release that covered over 550 HLA-typed donors. Of the approximately 370 genotyped donors, less than 85% were placed in the genetic ancestry cluster associated with self-reported Caucasian donors. The aim of the study was to test whether cataloging public T cell receptors could identify signatures of past pathogen exposure. The T cell repertoires of 666 subjects were profiled by immunosequencing and related to cytomegalovirus serostatus. A separate validation cohort of approximately 120 different subjects was used in addition to the approximately 700-subject first cohort. The study combined high-throughput TCR immunosequencing, statistical association of individual TCRs with disease status, and machine learning to predict cytomegalovirus infection status. To study patterns of TCR occurrence, a later analysis re-analyzed previously published TCR beta repertoires from 600 to 750 donors and added high-resolution HLA genotyping. Rather than using new phenotypic data, the later analysis identified candidate immune exposures from TCR beta sequences and from how often those sequences occurred across donors. An earlier analysis of around 640 of the donors used high-throughput TCR beta sequencing to judge whether each TCR beta V gene segment behaved as functional or pseudogenic. Donor age, sex, ethnicity and CMV serostatus were compiled alongside the repertoire data. A later genetic analysis took genome-wide SNP genotypes for 398 of the 666 donors and used that subset as a discovery cohort. Every discovery cohort repertoire had been produced on one sequencing platform. Class I and class II HLA loci were covered by the typing at four-digit resolution. The number of typed donors differed by locus: 629-630 for A, B, C, DRB1 and DQB1; some 500 for DQA1; 606 for DPA1; and roughly 470 for DPB1. Because of strong linkage in the cohort, roughly five DR-DQ haplotypes were treated as single units for association and clustering. Across around 400 genotyped donors of the cohort, an average of approximately 240,000 unique TCR beta nucleotide sequences per donor were sequenced, and approximately 19% of those sequences were non-productive. General study outcomes and caveats: The authors suggested that the approach could potentially be generalized to other disease states and immunological phenotypes. In a later genetic analysis, fewer N-insertions in productive TCRs were reported among donors in an Asian-associated ancestry cluster than the approximately 630-donor mean. In the study, approximately 150 TCR beta chains were listed as associated with cytomegalovirus. Immune exposure information for the cohort was limited to CMV serostatus. When HLA alleles, especially DR and DQ, strongly co-occurred, attributing TCR associations to individual alleles was difficult. An earlier analysis of some 590 of the donors showed that most TCR beta V segments appeared in productive rearrangements either about 90% or about 30% of the time, which broadly matched IMGT annotations. Because counts were too low, 15 to 20 rarely observed V segments, including chromosome 9 orphons, were left out of the earlier analysis of 587 of the donors. Because HLA typing was unavailable for some donors at each locus, only the typed subset was used in association tests. According to a later analysis, TCR association rates differed among HLA loci, with DRB1 alleles showing the most associated TCRs and HLA-C alleles showing the fewest. The cohort was sequenced for TCR beta chains only, and without alpha or paired-chain data the features that could be detected were limited. In a later analysis, most CMV-associated TCR beta chains were found to appear HLA-restricted, with HLA associations seemingly driven largely by CMV exposure. The sequencing pipeline was judged likely to have produced a cluster of highly shared sequence variants as a technical artifact. In a later analysis, HLA-associated TCR beta chains showed more clonal expansion and lower generation probabilities than non-associated chains that were equally common. Because the 87-base-pair reads could not distinguish some IMGT-functional V segments, including TRBV6-2 and TRBV6-3, those segments were excluded. In vitro tests confirmed that three of the cytomegalovirus-associated TCR beta chains recognize cytomegalovirus antigens. The classifier was reported to diagnose cytomegalovirus status with high specificity and sensitivity in both the original and validation cohorts. Presence/absence analyses assumed roughly uniform sequencing depth across donors, an assumption that may not hold. At a false discovery rate of 0.05, a later analysis linked about 17,000 TCR beta sequences to specific HLA alleles. A later analysis reported that several top co-occurrence clusters appeared linked to parvovirus B19, influenza, CMV and Epstein-Barr virus. A further reported finding was that TCR beta sequences accurately predicted the HLA-A and HLA-B alleles for most subjects in the first cohort. Linkage disequilibrium might explain the correlated functional status among segregating V segments, but an unknown experimental factor could not be excluded. A later genetic analysis associated a missense DCLRE1C variant with V-gene and J-gene trimming of TCR beta chains, and an independent cohort replicated the association. Across donors, most TCR sequences were observed very rarely, whereas some public TCRs were present in many individuals.

The cohort comprised 670 or so healthy bone marrow donors. At the time of sampling, every cohort member was nominally healthy, though immune exposures that went unrecorded were likely present. Of the 670 or so cohort members, fewer than 300 had positive CMV serostatus and 350 to 450 had negative CMV serostatus, and CMV serostatus was not recorded for the donor. Every donor gave a peripheral blood sample, and the peripheral blood mononuclear cells from that sample were used for TCR beta sequencing. The Qiagen DNeasy Blood Extraction Kit was used to extract genomic DNA from the blood cell samples. According to the germline V gene, CDR1 reads SGHDN and CDR2 reads FVKESK. The CDR3 numbers 14 residues from cysteine through phenylalanine. Just the 42-base CDR3 DNA is kept, in frame starting at base 1. Library generation was performed with the immunoSEQ multiplex PCR assay. For the multiplex PCR, a mixture combining 60 forward primers for TCR Vbeta segments and 13 reverse primers for TCR Jbeta segments was used. The CDR3 region of rearranged TCR beta genes was amplified from genomic DNA with a multiplex PCR assay. On the Illumina HiSeq System, the amplified TCR beta libraries were sequenced as 87-base-pair reads. Concerning the study's data processing: A later analysis tallied roughly 80 million unique TCR beta chains across the roughly 610 repertoires, and approximately 11 million of those chains were shared by two or more donors. To remove PCR and sequencing errors, raw reads were error-corrected and collapsed into unique sequences using a nearest-neighbor algorithm that merged closely related sequences. V, D and J gene segments were assigned by aligning CDR3 sequences to IMGT reference sequences. For a sequence to be retained, at least a six-nucleotide match to both a V gene segment and a J gene segment was required. A rearrangement was called productive if the CDR3 had no stop codons and remained in frame with V and J, and every other rearrangement was called non-productive. Following IMGT convention, CDR3 was defined as the stretch from the second conserved V-encoded cysteine up to the conserved J-encoded phenylalanine. Sequences without an unambiguous match to a single V gene segment were excluded from the earlier analysis of about 600 of the donors. In an earlier analysis of approximately 590 of the donors, V segments were called functional above 56.7% productive rearrangements and were called segregating when the between-donor standard deviation exceeded 5%. A statistical classification framework was developed to diagnose cytomegalovirus status using the catalog of TCR beta chain sequences. A later analysis assigned V and J genes by comparing TCR nucleotide sequences with IMGT/GENE-DB human TR gene sequences. Using the TCRdist pipeline, a later analysis assigned CDR3 sequences along with most-parsimonious VDJ recombination scenarios. In a later analysis, each TCR beta chain was defined by its CDR3 amino acid sequence together with its V-gene family, and reads without a unique V-gene family were excluded. In a later analysis, 550 to 650 highly shared, low-generation-probability nucleotide sequences were removed to address suspected cross-contamination and a sequencing artifact. A later analysis calculated a clonal expansion index for each public chain from normalized within-repertoire ranks of inferred template counts. In a later analysis, generation probabilities were computed with a VDJ recombination model fitted to out-of-frame rearrangements, and the resulting probabilities were checked against IGoR. In a later analysis, hypergeometric tests were used to score TCR-TCR, TCR-HLA and TCR-CMV co-occurrence, with a repertoire-size bias correction applied to TCR pairs. False discovery rates were estimated in a later analysis by permuting HLA or CMV assignments 20 times. A later analysis grouped co-occurring TCRs with DBSCAN, adding TCRdist sequence similarity when clustering within HLA-allele-positive subsets. Co-occurrence clustering excluded repertoires with fewer than 30,000 or more than 120,000 public chains, plus five with anomalous nucleotide sharing. Sourced from immuneACCESS, this table was stored by TCRdb with only in-frame sequences that have V and J called. A share of the clones is absent; for the studies checked, an unresolved V gene accounts for under half, and the remainder has no known explanation. V, J and clone size are those of that table, while D and trimming were read from the DNA. This sample has 54,000 or so clones in its table, and roughly 60% of those were observed once. Roughly 12% of the sample lies in the top ten.

With respect to this clone: The antigen it recognizes is unknown. No clone much larger than this one lies a single base away; base qualities are absent.

This chain is built from TRBV14 and TRBJ2-5; 8 nucleotides in the junction match TRBD2. The J call may be wrong; the DNA end is better matched by TRBJ2-7. The source is a human donor in good health. The sequenced material came from PBMCs. Here is the DNA: TGTGCCAGCAGCCAAGCGGGGGGGTCCTACGAGCAGTACTTC. This sequence encodes CASSQAGGSYEQYF.